Below, 18 T cell receptor beta chains from the same sample are listed, as sequenced in a study of T-cell reconstitution after alpha-beta-depleted transplantation in children. Unique molecular identifiers were incorporated during preparation of the TCRbeta library. One entry per CDR3 protein, called by TCRdb with MiXCR from the PCR reads. The sample shows just over 350,000 distinct CDR3 sequences, roughly 15% of them seen only once. This material consisted of PBMCs, taken from the stem cell graft. The receptors derive from a human donor who donated a stem cell graft to a child with Fanconi anemia.

The V call is TRBV7-6, the J call TRBJ1-2; tentative D call: TRBD1 (6 bases). Trimming shortened V by 5 bases and J by 0 bases, and 19 bases separated the two germline ends. Germline V gene data show CDR1 as SGHVS and CDR2 as FNYEAQ. The CDR3 extends over 17 amino acids. The CDR3 spells CASSLGAIEGTNYGYTF. DNA of the CDR3: TGTGCCAGCAGCCTGGGGGCCATTGAAGGAACTAACTATGGCTACACCTTC. Filled out from reference TRBV7-6 and TRBJ1-2, the complete variable domain reads GAGVSQSPRYKVTKRGQDVALRCDPISGHVSLYWYRQALGQGPEFLTYFNYEAQQDKSGLPNDRFSAERPEGSISTLTIQRTEQRDSAMYRCASSLGAIEGTNYGYTFGSGTRLTVV.

Many counts were recorded for this clonotype. The rearrangement uses TRBV20-1 and TRBJ2-3; 12 bases match TRBD2. Germline V gene lookup returns CDR1 DFQATT and CDR2 SNEGSKA (reference sequence). The CDR3 consists of 14 residues. V trimming: 7 bases; J trimming: 2 bases; junction bases outside the gene matches: 4. CDR3 DNA: TGCAGTGGTGGACTAGCGGGGCCCACAGATACGCAGTATTTT. As protein: CSGGLAGPTDTQYF.

This clonotype has a count of ten or more. The rearrangement uses TRBV18 and TRBJ1-5, with D unclear. The V end lost 2 bases, the J end lost 4 bases, and 6 bases lay between the germline ends. CDR1 and CDR2 from the germline V gene are KGHSH and LQKENI. The CDR3 runs to 13 residues. As DNA, the CDR3 is TGTGCCAGCTCACCAGACCAGAATCAGCCCCAGCATTTT. Translated, it gives CASSPDQNQPQHF.

The V call is TRBV4-3, the J call TRBJ2-7; D is perhaps TRBD1 or TRBD2 (5 bases each). V lost 3 bases, J lost 4 bases, and 7 bases lay in between. CDR1 LGHNA and CDR2 YSLEER come from the germline V gene. This CDR3 has 12 residues. The CDR3 is CASSHREYEQYF. The CDR3 nucleotides read TGCGCCAGCAGCCACAGGGAGTACGAGCAGTACTTC.

This clonotype was counted between two and nine times. The gene calls are TRBV5-6 and TRBJ1-6, with no clear D. There are 16 residues in the CDR3. Trimming shortened V by 4 bases and J by 4 bases, and 15 bases separated the two germline ends. Germline V gene data show CDR1 as SGHDT and CDR2 as YYEEEE. CDR3 bases: TGTGCCAGCAGCCGATATACCGGGCGGTATAATTCACCCCTCCACTTT. Translated, it gives CASSRYTGRYNSPLHF. Full variable domain (missing parts from reference TRBV5-6 and TRBJ1-6): DAGVTQSPTHLIKTRGQQVTLRCSPKSGHDTVSWYQQALGQGPQFIFQYYEEEERQRGNFPDRFSGHQFPNYSSELNVNALLLGDSALYLCASSRYTGRYNSPLHFGNGTRLTVT.

J is TRBJ1-4 and V is TRBV4-3; 10 bases align to TRBD1. Germline CDR1 is LGHNA and CDR2 is YSLEER. The V segment lost 5 bases and the J segment 8 bases; nucleotides outside the gene matches: 8. The CDR3 contains 15 residues. The CDR3 sequence: CASSSFGQGDEKLFF. In nucleotides, the CDR3 is TGCGCCAGCAGCTCGTTCGGACAGGGGGACGAAAAACTGTTTTTT.

This clonotype showed up just a few times. The rearrangement links TRBV4-1 to TRBJ2-2; the D is unclear. V was cut by 4 bases and J by 4 bases, with 13 bases left in between. Germline V gives CDR1 MGHRA, CDR2 YSYEKL. The CDR3 is 15 residues long. The CDR3 bases are TGCGCCAGCAGCCTAAGCTCCTCTTCCACCGGGGAGCTGTTTTTT. The encoded protein is CASSLSSSSTGELFF.

J is TRBJ1-1 and V is TRBV12-3 or TRBV12-4; D ambiguous. The CDR3 extends over 14 amino acids. The V end lost 6 bases, the J end lost 5 bases, and 16 bases lay between the germline ends. The CDR3 DNA reads as TGTGCCAGCAGGCTACAAGGGATGGGTACTGAAGCTTTCTTT. Amino acids: CASRLQGMGTEAFF.

This clonotype was recorded at least ten times. V usage is TRBV20-1 and J usage is TRBJ1-2; the D is unclear. The CDR3 length is 14 residues. V lost 0 bases and J lost 2, with 10 bases in between. Germline CDR1 DFQATT, CDR2 SNEGSKA (reference sequence). This CDR3 reads CSAREPGGNYGYTF. DNA for the CDR3: TGCAGTGCTAGAGAGCCGGGCGGGAACTATGGCTACACCTTC.

The CDR3 loop is CASSLEPGHAGELFF. CDR3 DNA sequence: TGCGCCAGCAGCTTGGAACCGGGGCACGCCGGGGAGCTGTTTTTT. The chain has TRBV5-1 and TRBJ2-2; D possibly uses TRBD1 or TRBD2 (5 bases each). Trimming cost V 0 bases and J 6 bases, with 12 bases left between them. Germline-derived CDR1 and CDR2 are SGHRS and YFSETQ. This CDR3 has 15 amino acids.

This clonotype was observed a handful of times. This rearrangement joins TRBV9 to TRBJ1-5; perhaps TRBD1 as D (6 bases). Germline-derived CDR1 and CDR2 are SGDLS and YYNGEE. Deletions cut 0 bases from V and 6 bases from J, with 13 bases between. The CDR3 runs to 15 residues. The CDR3 nucleotides read TGTGCCAGCAGCGTAGCAGGGGATTTTAGTCAGCCCCAGCATTTT. It yields the protein CASSVAGDFSQPQHF.

This clonotype was seen only a few times. The chain carries TRBV11-2 and TRBJ2-2; D not resolved. The CDR3 length is 15 residues. The V gene's germline CDR1 is SGHAT and CDR2 FQNNGV. V was cut by 1 base and J by 7 bases, with 13 bases left in between. CDR3: CASSLGSAGYGELFF. The CDR3 nucleotides read TGTGCCAGCAGCTTAGGGTCGGCCGGATACGGGGAGCTGTTTTTT.

This clonotype occurred a few times. The rearrangement joins TRBV30 to TRBJ2-2; D remains unclear. Germline assignment: CDR1 GTSNPN and CDR2 SVGIG (reference sequence). Trimming left V 8 bases short and J 8 bases short, with 12 bases between. The CDR3 has 11 amino acids. The CDR3 reads CAGIFAGELFF. As DNA, the CDR3 is TGTGCCGGAATCTTCGCGGGGGAGCTGTTTTTT.

V is TRBV2 and J is TRBJ2-1, with D unresolved. Germline lookup yields CDR1 SNHLY and CDR2 FYNNEI. Trimming pared 5 bases from V and 9 bases from J, leaving 14 bases between. The CDR3 covers 13 residues. The CDR3 spells CASSPIVSGEQFF. For the CDR3, the DNA is TGTGCCAGCAGTCCTATCGTGTCCGGTGAGCAGTTCTTC.

This chain uses TRBV5-6 with TRBJ2-1; TRBD2 is a possible D gene (6 bases). Germline assignment: CDR1 SGHDT and CDR2 YYEEEE. This CDR3 contains 15 residues. Trimming took 2 bases from V and 5 from J, leaving 14 bases between them. As DNA, the CDR3 is TGTGCCAGCAGCTTTCGCCGGGACTGGAACAATGAGCAGTTCTTC. This gives the protein CASSFRRDWNNEQFF. Drawing the rest from reference TRBV5-6 and TRBJ2-1, the complete variable domain is DAGVTQSPTHLIKTRGQQVTLRCSPKSGHDTVSWYQQALGQGPQFIFQYYEEEERQRGNFPDRFSGHQFPNYSSELNVNALLLGDSALYLCASSFRRDWNNEQFFGPGTRLTVL.

In this sample, this clonotype turned up many times. This rearrangement joins TRBV20-1 to TRBJ2-3, with 10 bases that match TRBD2. Per the germline V gene, CDR1 is DFQATT and CDR2 is SNEGSKA (reference sequence). The ends lost 5 bases at V and 3 bases at J; junction bases unmatched: 5. This CDR3 region has 14 residues. CDR3 nucleotides: TGCAGTGCTGTAAGCGGGGGGGCAACAGATACGCAGTATTTT. It is translated as CSAVSGGATDTQYF.

This clonotype has a count of ten or more. This chain connects TRBV27 to TRBJ1-2, with 8 bases identical to TRBD1. The CDR3 spans 16 residues. CDR1 and CDR2 from the germline V gene are MNHEY and SMNVEV (reference sequence). V dropped 5 bases and J dropped 4; count of bases not matched to a gene: 12. The CDR3 loop reads CASSPSHDRGRYGYTF. The CDR3 DNA reads TGTGCCAGCAGTCCATCCCATGACAGGGGTCGCTATGGCTACACCTTC.

The CDR3 sequence: CASSFLSGQGEQFF. CDR3 bases: TGTGCCAGCAGCTTTTTGTCGGGGCAAGGTGAGCAGTTCTTC. This sequence joins TRBV5-4 and TRBJ2-1; D assignment may be TRBD1 or TRBD2 (5 bases each). The CDR3 extends over 14 amino acids. Per germline, CDR1 SGHNT and CDR2 YYREEE (reference sequence). V was cut by 2 bases and J by 9 bases, with 15 bases left in between.